This T cell receptor (beta chain) was identified during a study of T cell changes during pregnancy in multiple sclerosis. Germline CDR1 reads MNHNS; CDR2 reads SASEGT. CDR3 length: 13 amino acids. V lost 4 bases, J lost 7 bases, and 10 bases lay in between. Here immunoSEQ multiplex PCR was the method, and the copy in TCRdb shows in-frame clones only, minus some. The table records approximately 34,000 clones, roughly 94% of them present only once. The chain joins TRBV6-1 to TRBJ2-2, with D perhaps matching TRBD1 (5 bases). The sequence was obtained from a female donor with multiple sclerosis, enrolled in a pregnancy study. Sequencing used CD4+ T cells from peripheral blood mononuclear cells, obtained after pregnancy. CDR3 residues: CASSGGAHGELFF. CDR3 coding DNA: TGTGCCAGCAGTGGGGGCGCCCACGGGGAGCTGTTTTTT.